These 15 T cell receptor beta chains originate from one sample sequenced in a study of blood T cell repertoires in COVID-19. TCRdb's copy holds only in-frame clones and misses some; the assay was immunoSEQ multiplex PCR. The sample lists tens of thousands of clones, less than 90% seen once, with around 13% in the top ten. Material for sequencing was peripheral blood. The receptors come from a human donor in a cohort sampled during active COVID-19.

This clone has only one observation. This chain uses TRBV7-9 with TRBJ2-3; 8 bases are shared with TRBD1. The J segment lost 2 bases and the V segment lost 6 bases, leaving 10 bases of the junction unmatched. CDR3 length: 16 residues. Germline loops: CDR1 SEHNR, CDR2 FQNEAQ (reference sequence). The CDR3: CASSRTRGLVTDTQYF. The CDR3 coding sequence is TGTGCCAGCAGTCGAACCAGGGGGCTGGTCACAGATACGCAGTATTTT. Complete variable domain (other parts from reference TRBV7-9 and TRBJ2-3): DTGVSQNPRHKITKRGQNVTFRCDPISEHNRLYWYRQTLGQGPEFLTYFQNEAQLEKSRLLSDRFSAERPKGSFSTLEIQRTEQGDSAMYLCASSRTRGLVTDTQYFGPGTRLTVL.

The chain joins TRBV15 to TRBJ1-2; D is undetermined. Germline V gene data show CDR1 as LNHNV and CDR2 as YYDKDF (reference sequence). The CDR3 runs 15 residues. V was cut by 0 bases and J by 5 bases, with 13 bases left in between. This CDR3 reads CATSRDYNSPYGYTF. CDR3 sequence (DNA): TGTGCCACCAGCAGAGATTATAACAGCCCTTATGGCTACACCTTC.

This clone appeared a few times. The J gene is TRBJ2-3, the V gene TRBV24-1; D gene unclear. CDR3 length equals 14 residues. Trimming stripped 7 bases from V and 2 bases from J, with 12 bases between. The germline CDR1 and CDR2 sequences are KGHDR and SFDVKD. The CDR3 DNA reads TGTGCCACCAGGGGTGCAGGTTACACAGATACGCAGTATTTT. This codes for CATRGAGYTDTQYF.

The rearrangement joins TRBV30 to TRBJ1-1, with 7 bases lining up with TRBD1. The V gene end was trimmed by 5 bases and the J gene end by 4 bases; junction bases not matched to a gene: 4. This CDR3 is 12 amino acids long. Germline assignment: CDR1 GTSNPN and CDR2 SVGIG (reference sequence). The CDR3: CAWHRGLTEAFF. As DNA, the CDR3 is TGTGCCTGGCACAGGGGCCTCACTGAAGCTTTCTTT.

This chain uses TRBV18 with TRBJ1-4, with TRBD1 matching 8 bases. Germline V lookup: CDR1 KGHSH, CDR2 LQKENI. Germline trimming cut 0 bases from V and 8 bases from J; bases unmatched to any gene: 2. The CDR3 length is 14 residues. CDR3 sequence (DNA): TGTGCCAGCTCACCACCGACAGGGGTGGAAAAACTGTTTTTT. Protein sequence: CASSPPTGVEKLFF.

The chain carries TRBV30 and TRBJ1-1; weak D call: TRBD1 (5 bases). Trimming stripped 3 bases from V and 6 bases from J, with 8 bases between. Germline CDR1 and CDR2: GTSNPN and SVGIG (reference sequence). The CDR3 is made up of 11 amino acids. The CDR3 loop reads CAWRPGAEAFF. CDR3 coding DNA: TGTGCCTGGAGACCGGGGGCTGAAGCTTTCTTT.

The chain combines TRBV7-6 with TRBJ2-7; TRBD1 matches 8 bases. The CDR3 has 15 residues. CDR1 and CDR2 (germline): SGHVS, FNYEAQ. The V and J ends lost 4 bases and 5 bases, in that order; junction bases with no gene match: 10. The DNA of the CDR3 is TGTGCCAGCAGCTCCCCGGACAGGGAAATCGACGAGCAGTACTTC. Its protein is CASSSPDREIDEQYF.

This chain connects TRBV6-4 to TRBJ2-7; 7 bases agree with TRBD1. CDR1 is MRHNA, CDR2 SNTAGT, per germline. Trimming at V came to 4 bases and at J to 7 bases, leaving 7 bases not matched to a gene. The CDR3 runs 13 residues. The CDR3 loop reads CASSASTGSEQYF. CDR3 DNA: TGTGCCAGCAGTGCCTCGACAGGGAGTGAGCAGTACTTC.

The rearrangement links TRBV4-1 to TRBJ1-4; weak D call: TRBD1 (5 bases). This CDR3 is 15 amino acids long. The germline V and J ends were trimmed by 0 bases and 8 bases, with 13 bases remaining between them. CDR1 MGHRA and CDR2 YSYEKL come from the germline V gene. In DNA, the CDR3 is TGCGCCAGCAGCCAAGAAGGGAGGGGTGGAGAAAAACTGTTTTTT. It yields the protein CASSQEGRGGEKLFF.

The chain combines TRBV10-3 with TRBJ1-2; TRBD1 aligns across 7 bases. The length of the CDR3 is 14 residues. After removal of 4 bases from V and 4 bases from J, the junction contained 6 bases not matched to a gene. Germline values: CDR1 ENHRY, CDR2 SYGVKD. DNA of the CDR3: TGTGCCATCAGTGGCGGCCGGGACAGCTATGGCTACACCTTC. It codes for CAISGGRDSYGYTF.

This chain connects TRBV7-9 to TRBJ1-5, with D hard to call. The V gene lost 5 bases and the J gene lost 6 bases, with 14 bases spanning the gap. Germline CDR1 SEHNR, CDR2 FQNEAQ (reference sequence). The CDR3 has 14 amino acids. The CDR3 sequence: CASSPNLHGQPQHF. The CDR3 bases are TGTGCCAGCAGCCCCAACCTTCACGGTCAGCCCCAGCATTTT.

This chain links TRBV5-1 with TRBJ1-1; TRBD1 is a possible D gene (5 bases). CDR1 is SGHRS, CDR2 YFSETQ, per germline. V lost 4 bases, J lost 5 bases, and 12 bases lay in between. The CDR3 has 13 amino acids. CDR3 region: CASSPGKGTEAFF. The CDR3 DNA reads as TGCGCCAGCAGCCCAGGGAAGGGGACTGAAGCTTTCTTT. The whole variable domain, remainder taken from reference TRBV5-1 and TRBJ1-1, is KAGVTQTPRYLIKTRGQQVTLSCSPISGHRSVSWYQQTPGQGLQFLFEYFSETQRNKGNFPGRFSGRQFSNSRSEMNVSTLELGDSALYLCASSPGKGTEAFFGQGTRLTVV.

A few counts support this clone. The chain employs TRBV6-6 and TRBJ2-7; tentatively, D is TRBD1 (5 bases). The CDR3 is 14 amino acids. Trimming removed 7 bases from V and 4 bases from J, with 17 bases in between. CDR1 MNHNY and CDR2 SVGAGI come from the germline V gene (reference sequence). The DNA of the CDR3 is TGTGCCAGCAACTTTGCCGAGACAGAGTACGAGCAGTACTTC. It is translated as CASNFAETEYEQYF.

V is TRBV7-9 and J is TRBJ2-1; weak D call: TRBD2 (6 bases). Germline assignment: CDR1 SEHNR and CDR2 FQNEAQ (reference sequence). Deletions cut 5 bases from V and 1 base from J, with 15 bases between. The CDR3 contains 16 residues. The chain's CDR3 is CASSPSGGASYNEQFF. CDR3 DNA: TGTGCCAGCAGCCCCTCCGGCGGGGCTTCCTACAATGAGCAGTTCTTC. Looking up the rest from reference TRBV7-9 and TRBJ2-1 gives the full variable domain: DTGVSQNPRHKITKRGQNVTFRCDPISEHNRLYWYRQTLGQGPEFLTYFQNEAQLEKSRLLSDRFSAERPKGSFSTLEIQRTEQGDSAMYLCASSPSGGASYNEQFFGPGTRLTVL.

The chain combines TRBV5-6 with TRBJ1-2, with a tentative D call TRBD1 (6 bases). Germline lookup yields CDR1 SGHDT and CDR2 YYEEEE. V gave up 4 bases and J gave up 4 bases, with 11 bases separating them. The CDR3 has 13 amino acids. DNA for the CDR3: TGTGCCAGCAGCGGAGGACAGAGCTATGGCTACACCTTC. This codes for CASSGGQSYGYTF.